The text below deals with one T cell receptor (beta chain). The data stem from a study of blood T cell repertoires in COVID-19. The data were produced by immunoSEQ multiplex PCR, yet TCRdb's version contains in-frame clones alone and is incomplete. The sample lists a few hundred thousand clones; roughly nine tenths were seen once. V lost 6 bases and J lost 8, with 19 bases in between. The CDR3 has 15 amino acids. The germline gives CDR1 MNHEY, CDR2 SMNVEV (reference sequence). The chain couples TRBV27 to TRBJ1-4; D is uncertain. This receptor was identified in a human donor in a cohort exposed to, infected with or recovered from COVID-19 (not recorded which). The donor label of this sample is uncertain. Sequenced material: PBMCs or T cells enriched from blood (not recorded which). CDR3 DNA sequence: TGTGCCAGCAGCCATATTCAGGTGGGAGTGGAAAAACTGTTTTTT. Amino acids: CASSHIQVGVEKLFF.